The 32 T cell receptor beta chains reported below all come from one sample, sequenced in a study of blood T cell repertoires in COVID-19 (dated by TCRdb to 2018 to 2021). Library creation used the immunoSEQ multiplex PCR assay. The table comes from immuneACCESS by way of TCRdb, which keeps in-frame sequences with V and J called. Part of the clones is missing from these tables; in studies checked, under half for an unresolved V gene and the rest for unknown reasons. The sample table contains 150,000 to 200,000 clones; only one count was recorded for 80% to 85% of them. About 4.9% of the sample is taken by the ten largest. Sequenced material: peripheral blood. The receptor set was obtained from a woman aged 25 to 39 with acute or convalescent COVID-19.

CDR3 bases: TGTGCCAGCAGCTCCGCGGGGAGTAGGGATTCACCCCTCCACTTT. Protein product: CASSSAGSRDSPLHF. This chain links TRBV5-4 with TRBJ1-6; D uncertain. Trimming pared 3 bases from V and 8 bases from J, leaving 15 bases between. Germline V gene sequence: CDR1 SGHNT, CDR2 YYREEE (reference sequence). CDR3 size: 15 residues.

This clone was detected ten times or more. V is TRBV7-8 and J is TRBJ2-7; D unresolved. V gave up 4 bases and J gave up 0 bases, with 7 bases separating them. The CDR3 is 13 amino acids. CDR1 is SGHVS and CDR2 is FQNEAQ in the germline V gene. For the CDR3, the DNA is TGTGCCAGCAGCTCGCTAGGCTCCTACGAGCAGTACTTC. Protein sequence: CASSSLGSYEQYF.

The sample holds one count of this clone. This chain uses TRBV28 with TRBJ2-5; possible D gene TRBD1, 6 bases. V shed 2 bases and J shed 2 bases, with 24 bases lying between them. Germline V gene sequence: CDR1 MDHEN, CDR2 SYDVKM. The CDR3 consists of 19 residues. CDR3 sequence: CASSLRLGQGYEIQETQYF. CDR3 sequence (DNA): TGTGCCAGCAGTTTACGCTTAGGTCAGGGGTACGAGATTCAAGAGACCCAGTACTTC.

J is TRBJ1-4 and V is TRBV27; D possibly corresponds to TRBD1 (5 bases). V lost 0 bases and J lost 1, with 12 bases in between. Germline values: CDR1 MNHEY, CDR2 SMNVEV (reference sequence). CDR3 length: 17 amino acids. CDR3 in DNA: TGTGCCAGCAGTTTATCCCCCGGGGGGGTAACTAATGAAAAACTGTTTTTT. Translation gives CASSLSPGGVTNEKLFF.

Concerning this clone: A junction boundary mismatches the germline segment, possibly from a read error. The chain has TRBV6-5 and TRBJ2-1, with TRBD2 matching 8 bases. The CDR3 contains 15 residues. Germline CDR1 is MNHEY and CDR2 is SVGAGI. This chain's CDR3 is CSSSFGGEVYNEQFF. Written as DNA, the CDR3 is TGTTCCAGCAGCTTCGGGGGGGAGGTATACAATGAGCAGTTCTTC.

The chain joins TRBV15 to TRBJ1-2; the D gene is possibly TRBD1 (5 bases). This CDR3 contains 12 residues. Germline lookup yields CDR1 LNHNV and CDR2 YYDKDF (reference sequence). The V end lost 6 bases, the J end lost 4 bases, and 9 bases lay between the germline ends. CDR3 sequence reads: CATRDTTYGYTF. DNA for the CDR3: TGTGCCACCAGGGACACGACCTATGGCTACACCTTC.

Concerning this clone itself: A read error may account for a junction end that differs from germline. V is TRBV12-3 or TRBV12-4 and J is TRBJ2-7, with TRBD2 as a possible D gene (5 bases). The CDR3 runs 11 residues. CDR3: CASSPDYKQYF. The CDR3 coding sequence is TGTGCCAGCAGCCCAGACTACAAGCAGTACTTC.

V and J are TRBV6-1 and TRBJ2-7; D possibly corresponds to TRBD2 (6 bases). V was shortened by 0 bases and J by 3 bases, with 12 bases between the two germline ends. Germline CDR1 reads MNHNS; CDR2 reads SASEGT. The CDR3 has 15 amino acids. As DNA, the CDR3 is TGTGCCAGCAGTGAAGCCGGAGGGTCCCACTACGAGCAGTACTTC. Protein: CASSEAGGSHYEQYF.

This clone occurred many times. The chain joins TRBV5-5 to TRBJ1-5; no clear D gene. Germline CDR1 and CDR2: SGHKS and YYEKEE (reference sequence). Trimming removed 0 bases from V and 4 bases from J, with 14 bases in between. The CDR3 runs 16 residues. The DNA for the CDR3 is TGTGCCAGCAGCTTGGACAGCCTGGGCGCAAATCAGCCCCAGCATTTT. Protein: CASSLDSLGANQPQHF.

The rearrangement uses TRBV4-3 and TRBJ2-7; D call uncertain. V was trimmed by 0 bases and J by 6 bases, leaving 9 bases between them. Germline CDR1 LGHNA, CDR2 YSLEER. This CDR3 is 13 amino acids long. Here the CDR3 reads CASSQENPGEQYF. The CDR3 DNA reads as TGCGCCAGCAGCCAAGAGAATCCGGGCGAGCAGTACTTC.

This CDR3 is CASSLGAGFSGFAGNTIYF. In nucleotides, the CDR3 is TGTGCCAGCAGCTTGGGCGCGGGTTTTTCCGGATTTGCTGGAAACACCATATATTTT. The chain combines TRBV5-6 with TRBJ1-3; D is undetermined. CDR1 and CDR2 (germline): SGHDT, YYEEEE. Trimming removed 0 bases at V and 2 bases at J, with 21 bases between. This CDR3 comprises 19 residues.

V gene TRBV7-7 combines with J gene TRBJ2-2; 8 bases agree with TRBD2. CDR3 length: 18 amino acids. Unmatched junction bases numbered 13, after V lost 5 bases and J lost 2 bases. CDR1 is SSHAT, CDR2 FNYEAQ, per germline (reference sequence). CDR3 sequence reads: CASSHGPGGARNTGELFF. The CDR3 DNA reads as TGTGCCAGCAGCCACGGACCCGGGGGGGCCCGCAACACCGGGGAGCTGTTTTTT.

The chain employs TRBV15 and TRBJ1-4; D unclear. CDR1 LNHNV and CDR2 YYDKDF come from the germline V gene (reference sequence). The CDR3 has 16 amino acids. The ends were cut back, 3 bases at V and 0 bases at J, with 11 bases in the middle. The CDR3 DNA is TGTGCCACCAGCAGTGAAAAGGGAGCAACTAATGAAAAACTGTTTTTT. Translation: CATSSEKGATNEKLFF.

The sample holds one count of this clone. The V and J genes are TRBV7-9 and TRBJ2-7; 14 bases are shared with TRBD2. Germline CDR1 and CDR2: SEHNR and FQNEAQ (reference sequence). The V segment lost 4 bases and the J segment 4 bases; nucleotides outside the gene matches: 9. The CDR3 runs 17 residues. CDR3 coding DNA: TGTGCCAGCAGCTCGCCTTCGACTAGCGGGGGGGCGTACGAGCAGTACTTC. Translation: CASSSPSTSGGAYEQYF.

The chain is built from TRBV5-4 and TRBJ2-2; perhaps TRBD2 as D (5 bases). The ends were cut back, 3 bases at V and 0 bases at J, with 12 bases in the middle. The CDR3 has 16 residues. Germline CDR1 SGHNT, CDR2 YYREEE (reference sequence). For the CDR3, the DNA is TGTGCCAGCAGCTCGGGGAAGGAGACGAACACCGGGGAGCTGTTTTTT. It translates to CASSSGKETNTGELFF.

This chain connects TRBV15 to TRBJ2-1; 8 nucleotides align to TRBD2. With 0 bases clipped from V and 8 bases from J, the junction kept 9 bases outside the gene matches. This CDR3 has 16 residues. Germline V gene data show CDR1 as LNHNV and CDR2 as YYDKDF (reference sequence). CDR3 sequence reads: CATSRDRSGSFHEQFF. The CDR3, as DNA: TGTGCCACCAGCAGAGATAGAAGCGGGAGTTTCCATGAGCAGTTCTTC.

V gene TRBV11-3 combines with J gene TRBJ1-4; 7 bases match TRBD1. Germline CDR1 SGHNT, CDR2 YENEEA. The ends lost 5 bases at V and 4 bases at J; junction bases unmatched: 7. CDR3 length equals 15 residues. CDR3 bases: TGTGCCAGCAGCAAAGGGACAGCGGATAATGAAAAACTGTTTTTT. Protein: CASSKGTADNEKLFF.

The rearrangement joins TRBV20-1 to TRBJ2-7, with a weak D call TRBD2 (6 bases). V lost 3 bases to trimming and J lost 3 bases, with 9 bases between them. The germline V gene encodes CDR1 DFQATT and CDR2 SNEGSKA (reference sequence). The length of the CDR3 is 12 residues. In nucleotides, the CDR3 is TGCAGTGCTAGTCAGGGAGGCTACGAGCAGTACTTC. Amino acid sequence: CSASQGGYEQYF.

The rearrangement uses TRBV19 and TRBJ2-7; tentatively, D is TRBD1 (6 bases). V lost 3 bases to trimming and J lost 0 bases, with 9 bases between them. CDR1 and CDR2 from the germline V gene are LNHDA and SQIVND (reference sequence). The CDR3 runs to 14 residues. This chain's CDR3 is CASSMGQSSYEQYF. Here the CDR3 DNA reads TGTGCCAGTAGTATGGGACAAAGCTCCTACGAGCAGTACTTC. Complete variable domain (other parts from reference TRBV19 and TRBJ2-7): DGGITQSPKYLFRKEGQNVTLSCEQNLNHDAMYWYRQDPGQGLRLIYYSQIVNDFQKGDIAEGYSVSREKKESFPLTVTSAQKNPTAFYLCASSMGQSSYEQYFGPGTRLTVT.

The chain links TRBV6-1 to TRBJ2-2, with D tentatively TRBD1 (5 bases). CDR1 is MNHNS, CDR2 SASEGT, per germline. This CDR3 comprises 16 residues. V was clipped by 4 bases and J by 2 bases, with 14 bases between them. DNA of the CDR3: TGTGCCAGCAGTGCCCGACAGATTCAAAACACCGGGGAGCTGTTTTTT. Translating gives CASSARQIQNTGELFF.

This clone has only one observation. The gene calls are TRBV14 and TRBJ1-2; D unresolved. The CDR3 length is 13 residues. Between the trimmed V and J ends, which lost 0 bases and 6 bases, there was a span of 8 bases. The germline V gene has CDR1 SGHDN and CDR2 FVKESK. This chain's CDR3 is CASSQDGSHGYTF. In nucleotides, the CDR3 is TGTGCCAGCAGCCAAGATGGGAGCCATGGCTACACCTTC.

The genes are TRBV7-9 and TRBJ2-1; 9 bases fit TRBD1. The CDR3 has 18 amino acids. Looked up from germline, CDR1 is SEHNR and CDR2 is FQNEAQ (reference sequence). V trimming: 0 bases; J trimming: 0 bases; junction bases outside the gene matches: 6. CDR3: CASSLARTGASSYNEQFF. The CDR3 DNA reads TGTGCCAGCAGCTTAGCTCGGACAGGGGCTAGCTCCTACAATGAGCAGTTCTTC.

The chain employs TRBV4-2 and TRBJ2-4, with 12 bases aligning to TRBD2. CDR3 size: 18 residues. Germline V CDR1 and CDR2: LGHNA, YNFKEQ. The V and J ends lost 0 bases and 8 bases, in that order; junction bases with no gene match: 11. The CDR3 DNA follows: TGTGCCAGCAGCCAAGATCTTCTCTCTAGCGGGAGGGCGGACATTCAGTACTTC. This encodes CASSQDLLSSGRADIQYF.

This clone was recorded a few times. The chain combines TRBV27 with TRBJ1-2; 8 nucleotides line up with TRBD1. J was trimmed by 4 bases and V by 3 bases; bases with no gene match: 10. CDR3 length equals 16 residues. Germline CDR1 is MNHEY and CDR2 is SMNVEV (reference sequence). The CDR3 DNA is TGTGCCAGCAGTTTTAATGGCGGGACAGGTTTCTATGGCTACACCTTC. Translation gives CASSFNGGTGFYGYTF.

CDR3 sequence (DNA): TGCAGCGTTGAAGTTCGGGACAGGGCAACATGGACATCCTACAATGAGCAGTTCTTC. Encoded protein: CSVEVRDRATWTSYNEQFF. This chain uses TRBV29-1 with TRBJ2-1; TRBD1 matches at 9 bases. V trimming: 1 base; J trimming: 1 base; junction bases outside the gene matches: 14. The CDR3 has 19 amino acids. Looked up from germline, CDR1 is SQVTM and CDR2 is ANQGSEA.

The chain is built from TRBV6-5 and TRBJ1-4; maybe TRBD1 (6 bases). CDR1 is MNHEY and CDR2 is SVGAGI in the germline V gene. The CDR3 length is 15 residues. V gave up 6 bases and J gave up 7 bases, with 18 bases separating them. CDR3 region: CASRVTRGSGEKLFF. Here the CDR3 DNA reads TGTGCCAGCAGGGTAACAAGGGGGTCTGGTGAAAAACTGTTTTTT.

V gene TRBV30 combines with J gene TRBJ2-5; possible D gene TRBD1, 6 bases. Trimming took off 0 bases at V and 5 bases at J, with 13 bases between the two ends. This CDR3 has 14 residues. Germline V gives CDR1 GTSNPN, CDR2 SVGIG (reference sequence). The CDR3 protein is CAWSVGGVRETQYF. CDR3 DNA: TGTGCCTGGAGTGTAGGGGGAGTTCGGGAGACCCAGTACTTC.

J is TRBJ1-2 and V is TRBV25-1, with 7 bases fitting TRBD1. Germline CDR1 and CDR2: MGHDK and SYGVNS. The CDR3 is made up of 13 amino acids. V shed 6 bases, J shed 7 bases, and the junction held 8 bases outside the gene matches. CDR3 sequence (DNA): TGTGCCAGCAGGAACTCAGGGGGAGGTGGCTACACCTTC. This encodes CASRNSGGGGYTF.

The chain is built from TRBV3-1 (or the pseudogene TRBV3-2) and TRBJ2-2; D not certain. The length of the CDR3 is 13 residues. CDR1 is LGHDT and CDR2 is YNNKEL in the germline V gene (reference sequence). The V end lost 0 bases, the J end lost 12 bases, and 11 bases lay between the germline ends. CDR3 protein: CASSQDPGSKLFF. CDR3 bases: TGTGCCAGCAGCCAAGATCCAGGCAGTAAGCTGTTTTTT.

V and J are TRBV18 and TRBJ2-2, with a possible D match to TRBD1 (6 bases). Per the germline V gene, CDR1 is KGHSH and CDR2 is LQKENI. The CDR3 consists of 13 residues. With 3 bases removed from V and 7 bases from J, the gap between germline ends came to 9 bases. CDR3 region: CASSPQGYGELFF. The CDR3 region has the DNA TGTGCCAGCTCACCCCAGGGGTACGGGGAGCTGTTTTTT.

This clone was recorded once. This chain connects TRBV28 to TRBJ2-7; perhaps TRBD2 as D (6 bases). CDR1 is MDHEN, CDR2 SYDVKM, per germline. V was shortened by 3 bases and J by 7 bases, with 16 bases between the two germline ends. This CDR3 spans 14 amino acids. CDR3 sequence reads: CASSFVGGRREQYF. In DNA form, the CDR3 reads TGTGCCAGCAGTTTTGTGGGAGGTCGAAGGGAGCAGTACTTC.

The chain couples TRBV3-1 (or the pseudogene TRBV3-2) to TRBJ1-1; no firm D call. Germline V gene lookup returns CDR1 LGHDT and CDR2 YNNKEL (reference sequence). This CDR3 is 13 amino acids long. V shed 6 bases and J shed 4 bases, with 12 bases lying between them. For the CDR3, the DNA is TGTGCCAGCAGAAGCCTGGTCCCCACTGAAGCTTTCTTT. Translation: CASRSLVPTEAFF.